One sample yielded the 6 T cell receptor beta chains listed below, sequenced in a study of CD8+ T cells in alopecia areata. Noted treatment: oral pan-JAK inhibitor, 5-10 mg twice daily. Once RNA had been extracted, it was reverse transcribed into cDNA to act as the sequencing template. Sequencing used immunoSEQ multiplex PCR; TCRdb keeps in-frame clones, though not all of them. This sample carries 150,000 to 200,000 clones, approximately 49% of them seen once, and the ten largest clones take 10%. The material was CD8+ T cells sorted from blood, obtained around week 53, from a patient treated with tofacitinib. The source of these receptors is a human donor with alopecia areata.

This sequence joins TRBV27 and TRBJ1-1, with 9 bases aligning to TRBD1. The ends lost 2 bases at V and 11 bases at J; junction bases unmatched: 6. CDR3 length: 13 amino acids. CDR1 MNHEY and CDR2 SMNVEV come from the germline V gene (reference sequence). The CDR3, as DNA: TGTGCCAGCAGTTTACAATGGACAGGGGACGCTTTCTTT. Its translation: CASSLQWTGDAFF.

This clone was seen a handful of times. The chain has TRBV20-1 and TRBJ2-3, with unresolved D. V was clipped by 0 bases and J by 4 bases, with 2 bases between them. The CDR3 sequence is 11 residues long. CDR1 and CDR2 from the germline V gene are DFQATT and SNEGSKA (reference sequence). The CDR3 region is CSARDPDTQYF. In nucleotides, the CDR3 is TGCAGTGCTAGAGATCCAGATACGCAGTATTTT.

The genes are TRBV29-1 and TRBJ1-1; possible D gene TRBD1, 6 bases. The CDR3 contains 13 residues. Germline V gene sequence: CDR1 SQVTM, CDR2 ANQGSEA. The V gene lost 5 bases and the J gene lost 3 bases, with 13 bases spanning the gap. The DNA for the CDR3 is TGCAGCGTTACCGGGACAATAGACACTGAAGCTTTCTTT. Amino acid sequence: CSVTGTIDTEAFF.

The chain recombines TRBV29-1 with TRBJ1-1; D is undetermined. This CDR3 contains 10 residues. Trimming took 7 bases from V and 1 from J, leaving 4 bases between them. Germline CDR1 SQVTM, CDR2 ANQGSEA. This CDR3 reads CSAGNTEAFF. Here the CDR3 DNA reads TGCAGCGCCGGGAACACTGAAGCTTTCTTT.

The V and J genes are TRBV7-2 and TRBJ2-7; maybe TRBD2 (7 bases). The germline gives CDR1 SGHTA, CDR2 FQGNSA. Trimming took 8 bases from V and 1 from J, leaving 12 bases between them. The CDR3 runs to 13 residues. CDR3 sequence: CASGRGPSYEQYF. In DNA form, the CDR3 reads TGTGCCAGCGGGCGGGGGCCGTCCTACGAGCAGTACTTC.

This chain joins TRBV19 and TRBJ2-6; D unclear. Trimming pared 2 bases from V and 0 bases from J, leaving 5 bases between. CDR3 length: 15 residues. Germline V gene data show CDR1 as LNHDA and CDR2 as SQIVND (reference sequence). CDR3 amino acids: CASSIILSGANVLTF. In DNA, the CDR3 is TGTGCCAGTAGTATAATTCTCTCTGGGGCCAACGTCCTGACTTTC.